This T cell receptor beta chain was recovered during a study of technical replicates of blood from a handful of donors (dated by TCRdb to the late 2010s). Trimming removed 2 bases from V and 2 bases from J; the gene matches leave 2 bases unexplained. Measured from the cysteine to the phenylalanine, the CDR3 is 14 residues long. Only the CDR3 portion is preserved as DNA: 42 bases, with reading frame beginning at the first base. CDR1 and CDR2, per the germline V gene, are ENHRY and SYGVKD. Worth noting for this clone: This receptor's antigen is unknown. Per-base qualities were not stored, and no clone one base away is much larger.

Library method: the immunoSEQ multiplex PCR assay. TCRdb's version of the immuneACCESS table is confined to in-frame rearrangements and falls short of the full clone set. An unresolved V gene accounts for under half of the shortfall where checked; the remainder is of unknown origin. For this sample there are more than 90,000 clones; around 95% appear just once. The ten largest clones take up about 0.21% of the sample. The origin of this receptor is a human donor in good health. The chain was built from TRBV10-3 and TRBJ2-5, with 7 bases aligning to TRBD2. Specimen: T cells isolated from PBMCs. The CDR3 reads as follows: CAISELAVQETQYF. At the DNA level, the sequence is TGTGCCATCAGTGAGCTAGCGGTACAAGAGACCCAGTACTTC.